The source of this TCR beta chain is a study of cytomegalovirus exposure and HLA in healthy donors. In the study overall: The same platform was used for the 120 validation repertoires and the 600 to 850 first-cohort repertoires, a later analysis reported.

The V end lost 3 bases, the J end lost 0 bases, and 6 bases lay between the germline ends. Germline V gene sequence: CDR1 KGHSH, CDR2 LQKENI. The CDR3 extends over 14 amino acids. The donors were part of the roughly 120-subject validation cohort, which stood apart from the roughly 700-subject first cohort. Sequenced by immunoSEQ multiplex PCR; TCRdb stores in-frame clones only, minus some. This sample has over 150,000 clones, with around 88% found just once. The source material was PBMCs. The source of this sequence is a man younger than 35 in good health and CMV-seropositive. The genes are TRBV18 and TRBJ1-5, with unresolved D. This chain's CDR3 is CASSPENSNQPQHF. CDR3 in DNA: TGTGCCAGCTCACCGGAGAATAGCAATCAGCCCCAGCATTTT.